What follows are 30 T cell receptor beta chains derived from one specimen sequenced in a study of blood T cell repertoires in COVID-19. Clones were read by immunoSEQ multiplex PCR, and TCRdb kept only the in-frame ones, dropping some. The sample includes about 160,000 clones, about four fifths seen only once; the top ten take about 10%. The sequencing sample was made of peripheral blood. These receptors originate from a woman older than 75 with active or convalescent COVID-19.

This clone was seen once. The chain links TRBV4-1 to TRBJ2-1; weak D call: TRBD2 (6 bases). Trimming removed 1 base at V and 9 bases at J, with 19 bases between. CDR3 size: 16 residues. Germline V CDR1 and CDR2: MGHRA, YSYEKL. The CDR3 region has the DNA TGCGCCAGCAGCCAAGTGGGACTCCCCAGAGTAAGTGAGCAGTTCTTC. As protein: CASSQVGLPRVSEQFF.

J is TRBJ1-2 and V is TRBV7-9; 8 positions match TRBD1. Trimming cost V 5 bases and J 1 base; bases outside gene matches: 12. The CDR3 length is 17 residues. The germline V gene has CDR1 SEHNR and CDR2 FQNEAQ (reference sequence). The CDR3 spells CASSLLSGGGFNYGYTF. For the CDR3, the DNA is TGTGCCAGCAGCCTACTTTCAGGGGGCGGGTTTAACTATGGCTACACCTTC.

J is TRBJ1-3 and V is TRBV7-2; D possibly corresponds to TRBD1 (5 bases). V lost 5 bases, J lost 2 bases, and 10 bases lay in between. CDR1 SGHTA and CDR2 FQGNSA come from the germline V gene. This CDR3 is 14 amino acids long. This CDR3 is CASSLWGAGNTIYF. The DNA of the CDR3 is TGTGCCAGCAGCCTCTGGGGGGCTGGAAACACCATATATTTT.

This clone has only a few counts. CDR3 residues: CASSLPTGRGKGYTF. CDR3 bases: TGTGCCAGCAGTTTGCCGACCGGAAGGGGGAAGGGCTACACCTTC. The chain carries TRBV28 and TRBJ1-2; tentatively, D is TRBD1 (6 bases). This CDR3 region has 15 residues. Germline V gene sequence: CDR1 MDHEN, CDR2 SYDVKM. V was cut by 3 bases and J by 8 bases, with 19 bases left in between.

The chain employs TRBV27 and TRBJ1-5; D not resolved. V lost 5 bases and J lost 7, with 12 bases in between. The CDR3 spans 13 residues. Germline CDR1 reads MNHEY; CDR2 reads SMNVEV (reference sequence). This chain's CDR3 is CASSALFEQPQHF. DNA for the CDR3: TGTGCCAGCAGTGCGCTCTTCGAACAGCCCCAGCATTTT.

The gene calls are TRBV3-1 (or the pseudogene TRBV3-2) and TRBJ1-3, with D unresolved. V was cut by 1 base and J by 4 bases, with 11 bases left in between. CDR1 LGHDT and CDR2 YNNKEL come from the germline V gene (reference sequence). This CDR3 comprises 15 residues. The CDR3 nucleotides are TGTGCCAGCAGCCAAGTGTTGGGCTTCGGAAACACCATATATTTT. Protein sequence: CASSQVLGFGNTIYF.

This clone was counted a few times. This chain connects TRBV5-6 to TRBJ1-5, with D uncertain. The CDR3 runs to 12 residues. The V and J ends lost 1 base and 5 bases respectively, with 4 bases between them. Germline-derived CDR1 and CDR2 are SGHDT and YYEEEE. The CDR3 nucleotides read TGTGCCAGCAGCTTGTTCGATCAGCCCCAGCATTTT. As protein: CASSLFDQPQHF.

The chain uses TRBV7-9 and TRBJ1-4; TRBD1 aligns across 8 bases. There are 16 residues in the CDR3. After removal of 1 base from V and 8 bases from J, the junction contained 9 bases not matched to a gene. Looked up from germline, CDR1 is SEHNR and CDR2 is FQNEAQ (reference sequence). CDR3 DNA: TGTGCCAGCAGCTTAGGGGTCGGGACAGGTGGCGAAAAACTGTTTTTT. Protein: CASSLGVGTGGEKLFF.

The genes are TRBV2 and TRBJ1-5, with a possible D match to TRBD1 (5 bases). The germline V gene encodes CDR1 SNHLY and CDR2 FYNNEI. The CDR3 length is 16 residues. Trimming took off 4 bases at V and 2 bases at J, with 15 bases between the two ends. Written as DNA, the CDR3 is TGTGCCAGCAGTGGACCAGCAGGGAAGGGCAATCAGCCCCAGCATTTT. It translates to CASSGPAGKGNQPQHF.

The chain couples TRBV28 to TRBJ1-1; D remains ambiguous. The CDR3 is 14 residues long. Germline V CDR1 and CDR2: MDHEN, SYDVKM. Trimming took 1 base from V and 12 from J, leaving 18 bases between them. The CDR3 is CASSLYGPSGSTFF. The CDR3 DNA is TGTGCCAGCAGTTTATATGGCCCCTCGGGTTCTACTTTCTTT. Filled out from reference TRBV28 and TRBJ1-1, the complete variable domain reads DVKVTQSSRYLVKRTGEKVFLECVQDMDHENMFWYRQDPGLGLRLIYFSYDVKMKEKGDIPEGYSVSREKKERFSLILESASTNQTSMYLCASSLYGPSGSTFFGQGTRLTVV.

The rearrangement uses TRBV7-9 and TRBJ2-7; TRBD1 aligns across 9 bases. The germline V gene has CDR1 SEHNR and CDR2 FQNEAQ (reference sequence). V lost 2 bases to trimming and J lost 3 bases; unmatched junction nucleotides: 5. The CDR3 sequence is 15 residues long. CDR3 region: CASSLYRDRDYEQYF. The CDR3 DNA is TGTGCCAGCAGCTTATATAGGGACAGGGACTACGAGCAGTACTTC.

This chain uses TRBV29-1 with TRBJ2-7, with TRBD1 matching over 7 bases. This CDR3 spans 13 amino acids. The germline V gene encodes CDR1 SQVTM and CDR2 ANQGSEA. Germline trimming cut 6 bases from V and 5 bases from J; bases unmatched to any gene: 10. The CDR3 DNA reads as TGCAGCGTCGCCCCGACAGGGTCTAACGAGCAGTACTTC. This translates into CSVAPTGSNEQYF.

The table lists this clone with a few counts. The chain links TRBV6-1 to TRBJ1-1; D may be TRBD1 (6 bases). The germline V and J ends were trimmed by 3 bases and 8 bases, with 16 bases remaining between them. The V gene's germline CDR1 is MNHNS and CDR2 SASEGT. CDR3 size: 14 residues. The CDR3 reads CASSEATGTPEAFF. CDR3 bases: TGTGCCAGCAGTGAGGCCACCGGGACACCCGAAGCTTTCTTT.

This chain uses TRBV5-1 with TRBJ1-2, with a tentative D call TRBD1 (6 bases). The germline V and J ends were trimmed by 4 bases and 7 bases, with 14 bases remaining between them. The germline gives CDR1 SGHRS, CDR2 YFSETQ. The CDR3 runs 13 residues. The CDR3 sequence: CASSATGPSGYTF. In DNA, the CDR3 is TGCGCCAGCAGCGCGACAGGCCCCAGTGGCTACACCTTC.

The rearrangement uses TRBV7-3 and TRBJ2-3, with 12 bases fitting TRBD2. Losses at the gene ends were 1 base for V and 0 bases for J; bases not matched to a gene: 5. Per the germline V gene, CDR1 is SGHTA and CDR2 is FQGTGA. The CDR3 totals 18 residues. The CDR3 nucleotides read TGTGCCAGCAGCTTAAGTAGGACTAGCGGGACCAGCACAGATACGCAGTATTTT. Its protein product is CASSLSRTSGTSTDTQYF. Variable domain in full (rest from reference TRBV7-3 and TRBJ2-3): GAGVSQTPSNKVTEKGKYVELRCDPISGHTALYWYRQSLGQGPEFLIYFQGTGAADDSGLPNDRFFAVRPEGSVSTLKIQRTERGDSAVYLCASSLSRTSGTSTDTQYFGPGTRLTVL.

The count of this clone is one. The chain recombines TRBV4-1 with TRBJ1-3; D is unresolved. Between the trimmed V and J ends, which lost 1 base and 0 bases, there was a span of 16 bases. Germline V gene data show CDR1 as MGHRA and CDR2 as YSYEKL. This CDR3 has 18 residues. The CDR3 DNA reads TGCGCCAGCAGCCAAGTCGGTTCAGGCCATCGCTCTGGAAACACCATATATTTT. Translating it yields CASSQVGSGHRSGNTIYF.

The chain couples TRBV19 to TRBJ2-7; tentatively, D is TRBD1 (5 bases). The CDR3 is made up of 13 amino acids. Trimming removed 4 bases at V and 4 bases at J, with 11 bases between. Germline lookup yields CDR1 LNHDA and CDR2 SQIVND (reference sequence). CDR3 loop: CASSRGRDYEQYF. CDR3 DNA: TGTGCCAGTAGTAGAGGCAGGGATTACGAGCAGTACTTC.

The table lists this clone with a count of one. J is TRBJ1-6 and V is TRBV19; 7 bases are a match to TRBD1. The CDR3 is 16 residues long. CDR1 and CDR2 (germline): LNHDA, SQIVND (reference sequence). The V segment lost 5 bases and the J segment 0 bases; nucleotides outside the gene matches: 4. The CDR3: CASSLRTGSYNSPLHF. CDR3 nucleotides: TGTGCCAGTAGTCTTCGGACAGGCTCCTATAATTCACCCCTCCACTTT. Variable domain in full (rest from reference TRBV19 and TRBJ1-6): DGGITQSPKYLFRKEGQNVTLSCEQNLNHDAMYWYRQDPGQGLRLIYYSQIVNDFQKGDIAEGYSVSREKKESFPLTVTSAQKNPTAFYLCASSLRTGSYNSPLHFGNGTRLTVT.

Concerning this clone: Additional DNA sequences in this sample encode the identical CDR3. V usage is TRBV5-6 and J usage is TRBJ2-3; D remains ambiguous. The CDR3 runs to 13 residues. Between the trimmed V and J ends, which lost 0 bases and 0 bases, there was a span of 2 bases. Germline lookup yields CDR1 SGHDT and CDR2 YYEEEE. CDR3 region: CASSLASTDTQYF. CDR3 bases: TGTGCCAGCAGCTTGGCTAGCACAGATACGCAGTATTTT.

The chain combines TRBV28 with TRBJ1-2; the D is unclear. This CDR3 region has 15 residues. Trimming took off 5 bases at V and 3 bases at J, with 16 bases between the two ends. Germline loops: CDR1 MDHEN, CDR2 SYDVKM. The CDR3 nucleotides read TGTGCCAGCAGTCCCCCGATGAGTCGCTACTATGGCTACACCTTC. Its protein product is CASSPPMSRYYGYTF.

The chain uses TRBV15 and TRBJ2-7; 7 nucleotides line up with TRBD1. Losses at the gene ends were 3 bases for V and 6 bases for J; bases not matched to a gene: 14. Germline lookup yields CDR1 LNHNV and CDR2 YYDKDF (reference sequence). The CDR3 runs 16 residues. CDR3 residues: CATSRTRDSSIREQYF. The CDR3 DNA follows: TGTGCCACCAGCAGGACGAGGGACAGTTCTATTCGCGAGCAGTACTTC.

The chain couples TRBV28 to TRBJ2-5; weak D call: TRBD1 (6 bases). The CDR3 spans 12 residues. V lost 7 bases and J 1 base, leaving 7 bases between the germline ends. CDR1 MDHEN and CDR2 SYDVKM come from the germline V gene. The CDR3 region is CASMDSQETQYF. CDR3 bases: TGTGCCAGCATGGACAGCCAAGAGACCCAGTACTTC. Full variable domain (remainder filled in from reference TRBV28 and TRBJ2-5): DVKVTQSSRYLVKRTGEKVFLECVQDMDHENMFWYRQDPGLGLRLIYFSYDVKMKEKGDIPEGYSVSREKKERFSLILESASTNQTSMYLCASMDSQETQYFGPGTRLLVL.

The rearrangement links TRBV28 to TRBJ1-2; 8 bases align to TRBD1. The germline CDR1 and CDR2 sequences are MDHEN and SYDVKM. The CDR3 loop spans 12 amino acids. V was clipped by 10 bases and J by 7 bases; unmatched bases: 8. The CDR3 loop is CAITGGWFGYTF. CDR3 sequence (DNA): TGTGCCATCACAGGGGGTTGGTTTGGCTACACCTTC.

This chain links TRBV5-8 with TRBJ1-5; perhaps TRBD1 as D (6 bases). Germline CDR1 and CDR2: SGHTS and YDEGEE. CDR3 length: 12 amino acids. Trimming shortened V by 10 bases and J by 7 bases, and 15 bases separated the two germline ends. The CDR3 coding sequence is TGTGCCGGAAGACAGGCTGGGCAGCCCCAGCATTTT. Amino acid sequence: CAGRQAGQPQHF.

This rearrangement joins TRBV5-6 to TRBJ1-4, with D maybe TRBD1 (5 bases). Trimming took off 0 bases at V and 8 bases at J, with 11 bases between the two ends. CDR1 SGHDT and CDR2 YYEEEE come from the germline V gene. The CDR3 spans 14 residues. The CDR3 is CASSLEGLGEKLFF. The CDR3 DNA reads as TGTGCCAGCAGCTTGGAGGGGCTTGGGGAAAAACTGTTTTTT.

The gene calls are TRBV19 and TRBJ2-6; the D gene is possibly TRBD1 (5 bases). The length of the CDR3 is 16 residues. V lost 5 bases, J lost 0 bases, and 11 bases lay in between. In germline, CDR1 is LNHDA, CDR2 SQIVND (reference sequence). The CDR3 nucleotides are TGTGCCAGTAGTCCCGGACACCTCTCTGGGGCCAACGTCCTGACTTTC. It encodes CASSPGHLSGANVLTF.

The chain employs TRBV21-1 and TRBJ2-1; the DNA was not compared with TRBD2, the D call given in the table. TRBV21-1 is assigned pseudogene status. CDR3 length: 18 amino acids. CDR3: CASIPLPGLAGDYNEQFF. The CDR3 DNA reads as TGTGCCAGCATCCCCCTTCCGGGACTAGCGGGGGATTACAATGAGCAGTTCTTC.

On this clone: At one boundary the junction diverges from the germline segment, which might be a read error. This chain joins TRBV5-4 and TRBJ2-7; possibly TRBD2 for D (6 bases). Germline V gives CDR1 SGHNT, CDR2 YYREEE (reference sequence). This CDR3 region has 15 residues. CDR3 amino acids: CASSPRLDGSSEQYF. CDR3 coding DNA: TGTGCCAGCAGCCCGAGACTAGATGGGTCCTCCGAGCAGTACTTC.

This rearrangement joins TRBV30 to TRBJ1-2; a weak D match, TRBD1 (6 bases). From germline, CDR1 is GTSNPN and CDR2 SVGIG (reference sequence). There are 12 residues in the CDR3. V lost 4 bases, J lost 3 bases, and 9 bases lay in between. CDR3 region: CAWNPGDYGYTF. The CDR3 nucleotides are TGTGCCTGGAATCCAGGGGACTATGGCTACACCTTC.

The CDR3 region is CASSLRSYYGYTF. In nucleotides, the CDR3 is TGTGCCAGCAGTTTAAGAAGCTACTATGGCTACACCTTC. V is TRBV28 and J is TRBJ1-2; D unclear. Trimming pared 2 bases from V and 3 bases from J, leaving 7 bases between. CDR1 is MDHEN, CDR2 SYDVKM, per germline. This CDR3 comprises 13 residues.